This TCR beta chain was documented in a study of blood T cells in healthy people across ages. The second PCR ran about 6 to 12 cycles with a sample-barcoded 5' primer and J-beta primers. TCRdb used MiXCR to reprocess the 5' RACE reads, holding one entry per CDR3 protein. Here the sample spans about 1.5 million distinct CDR3 sequences, roughly 43% being singletons. V lost 4 bases to trimming and J lost 7 bases, with 15 bases between them. The CDR3 has 14 amino acids. Per germline, CDR1 SGHRS and CDR2 YFSETQ. This sequence was found in a woman between 18 and 29 years old in good health. J is TRBJ2-1 and V is TRBV5-1; D call uncertain. The material sequenced was blood. The CDR3 reads CASSLSSTRNEQFF. The CDR3 region has the DNA TGCGCCAGCAGCCTATCCTCCACAAGAAATGAGCAGTTCTTC.